This T cell receptor beta chain was captured by sequencing in a study of identical twins. CDR1 MNHNY and CDR2 SVGAGI come from the germline V gene (reference sequence). This CDR3 is built from 12 residues. With 5 bases removed from V and 4 bases from J, the gap between germline ends came to 7 bases. TCRdb reanalysed the 5' RACE reads using MiXCR and keeps one entry per CDR3 protein. The sample comprises about 1.7 million distinct CDR3 sequences, under 35% of which are singletons, and around 0.3% rests with the top ten. Study findings and constraints: Abundant beta clonotypes from cord blood bore fewer insertions; memory repertoires lacked this pattern.

This clonotype was counted many times. What it binds is unknown. The material sequenced was cord blood. The V and J genes are TRBV6-6 and TRBJ2-3; D not certain. The TCR comes from a newborn girl in good health. This chain's CDR3 is CASSHLADTQYF. The DNA of the CDR3 is TGTGCCAGCAGTCATCTAGCAGATACGCAGTATTTT.